The entry below describes one TCR beta chain. The specificity of this receptor is unknown. Base qualities are missing; no much larger clone stands one base away. The CDR3 holds 14 amino acids from the cysteine to the phenylalanine. Of the read, only the CDR3 DNA is kept; its 42 bases are in frame from base 1. Deletion took 7 bases off V and 3 bases off J, with a span of 16 bases between the germline ends. TCRbeta CDR3 regions were amplified from genomic DNA using the immunoSEQ Assay, a bias-controlled multiplex PCR. On the authors' methods: Nucleated cell counts per sample were estimated from amplification of reference gene primers within the assay. To quantify the absolute abundance of each unique TCRbeta CDR3 rearrangement, sequence reads were collapsed and filtered. For each sample, productive Simpson clonality was calculated by taking the square root of Simpson's diversity index across productive rearrangements. Sourced from immuneACCESS, this table was stored by TCRdb with only in-frame sequences that have V and J called. A share of the clones is absent; for the studies checked, an unresolved V gene accounts for under half, and the remainder has no known explanation. The V and J calls and the clone size are those of that table, but D and trimming were determined from the DNA. The sample table contains approximately 190,000 clones; only one count was recorded for 84% of them. About 3.3% of the sample comes from the top ten.

This specimen comes from a study of blood T cell repertoires in COVID-19 (TCRdb year 2020). For the wider study: Samples from collaborators originated in the United States, Italy and Spain and spanned both the acute and convalescent phases of COVID-19. The prospective study material was composed of cDNA or gDNA derived from T cells, B-cell-depleted T cells, or PBMCs. Subjects who had been exposed to COVID-19, were actively infected with it, or had recovered from it provided the deeply sampled blood TCRbeta repertoires that made up the dataset. The repertoires were released in a freely available public database intended as a resource for research on the immune response to SARS-CoV-2. The samples were drawn from two sources: the first 160 participants of the ongoing ImmuneRACE study, and 950 to 1,500 subjects contributed by 6 global collaborators. Sample metadata almost always included a de-identified subject ID, COVID-19 status, age in years and sex. Where available, HLA class I and class II types were taken from metadata supplied by the sample provider and were not determined by assay-based typing.

Enrolling through a virtual design, the prospective study's participants ranged in age from roughly 18 to 95 years and lived across roughly 23 United States geographic areas. In the prospective study, participants were assigned to cohorts based on the clinical history participants reported in a screening survey and a study questionnaire. Exposed participants had been in contact, within 2 weeks of entering the study, with a person who had a PCR-confirmed or clinician-diagnosed case of COVID-19. In the prospective study, whole blood, serum and a nasopharyngeal or oropharyngeal swab were collected from each participant by mobile phlebotomists. Additional blood draws and questionnaires over a roughly two-month period could optionally be provided by prospective study participants. Before DNA extraction, prospective study blood samples were shipped either frozen or at room temperature. Study-wide findings and limitations: How much clinical and demographic metadata was included differed by source and by participant, and the metadata was provided uncurated.

The material sequenced was PBMCs or T cells enriched from blood (not recorded which). This receptor was identified in a woman under 40 who had been exposed to COVID-19. The receptor chain draws on TRBV5-3 and TRBJ1-1, and possibly TRBD1, on 5 matching bases. TRBV5-3 counts as an open reading frame of uncertain function. The DNA sequence is as follows: TGTGCCAGAGGACAAGACGGGCTCCACACTGAAGCTTTCTTT. This gives the protein CARGQDGLHTEAFF.